The rows below give T cell receptor beta chains drawn from one sample of a study of beta chain features in type 1 diabetes. The data were produced by immunoSEQ multiplex PCR, yet TCRdb's version contains in-frame clones alone and is incomplete. This sample carries 310,000 or so clones, approximately 15% of them seen once, and the ten largest clones take 0.015%. Sequencing was performed on naive CD4+ T cells from blood. The receptors here all came from a man aged 18 to 29 with type 1 diabetes. Each CDR3 is given with its conserved first and last residue. The D gene is left open where the match is weak. The size of a clone is reported for some rows only, either as once, few or many, or as a class for expanded clones.

D: TRBD2; size: NA; J: TRBJ2-5; V: TRBV5-1; DNA: TGCGCCAGCAGCTCGCAGCGCGGGGGGGGAGAGACCCAGTACTTC; CDR3: CASSSQRGGGETQYF
D: TRBD2; size: NA; J: TRBJ2-1; V: TRBV7-9; DNA: TGTGCCAGCAGCCACTGGAGGACTAGCGGGAGGTCCCTCTACAATGAGCAGTTCTTC; CDR3: CASSHWRTSGRSLYNEQFF
D: TRBD2; size: few; J: TRBJ2-3; V: TRBV7-9; DNA: TGTGCCAGCAGCCGGCCCGGACTAGGAATAAGCACAGATACGCAGTATTTT; CDR3: CASSRPGLGISTDTQYF
D: TRBD1; size: NA; J: TRBJ2-7; V: TRBV5-4; DNA: TGTGCCAGCAGCGTACAGGGGAGCCCCTACGAGCAGTACTTC; CDR3: CASSVQGSPYEQYF
D: TRBD1; size: few; J: TRBJ2-7; V: TRBV6-1; DNA: TGTGCCAGCACTTCCCGGGACAGGACCTACGAGCAGTACTTC; CDR3: CASTSRDRTYEQYF
D: TRBD2; size: few; J: TRBJ2-1; V: TRBV2; DNA: TGTGCCAGCACTCAGCGGGGGGGCGAAAGGAATGAGCAGTTCTTC; CDR3: CASTQRGGERNEQFF
D: TRBD2; size: few; J: TRBJ2-4; V: TRBV13; DNA: TGTGCCAGCAGCTCACGGACTAGTTCAAACATTCAGTACTTC; CDR3: CASSSRTSSNIQYF
D: NA; size: few; J: TRBJ2-5; V: TRBV10-1; DNA: TGCGCCAGCAGCCGCGGGGGCGATCGAGAGACCCAGTACTTC; CDR3: CASSRGGDRETQYF
D: NA; size: NA; J: TRBJ2-4; V: TRBV2; DNA: TGTGCCAGCAGAGTACAGGGTCTAGCCAAAAACATTCAGTACTTC; CDR3: CASRVQGLAKNIQYF
D: NA; size: few; J: TRBJ1-2; V: TRBV5-1; DNA: TGCGCCAGCAGTCGGACAACAGGGCAAGCTAACTATGGCTACACCTTC; CDR3: CASSRTTGQANYGYTF
D: TRBD2; size: NA; J: TRBJ2-1; V: TRBV2; DNA: TGTGCCAGCATTTACAGAGGACTAGTTATCAATGAGCAGTTCTTC; CDR3: CASIYRGLVINEQFF
D: NA; size: few; J: TRBJ2-3; V: TRBV7-2; DNA: TGTGCCAGCAGCTTAGCACCGGGAAGCACAGATACGCAGTATTTT; CDR3: CASSLAPGSTDTQYF
D: NA; size: NA; J: TRBJ1-2; V: TRBV11-2; DNA: TGTGCCAGCAGCTACTCGAACATACAGGGTGGCTACACCTTC; CDR3: CASSYSNIQGGYTF
D: NA; size: few; J: TRBJ2-7; V: TRBV6-5; DNA: TGTGCCAGCAGTTACTCGAGCTTGCGCGAGCAGTACTTC; CDR3: CASSYSSLREQYF
D: NA; size: few; J: TRBJ2-3; V: TRBV6-6; DNA: TGTGCCAGCACCCTCAGGGCCGGTAGTACAGATACGCAGTATTTT; CDR3: CASTLRAGSTDTQYF